The rows below give T cell receptor beta chains drawn from one sample of a study of cytomegalovirus exposure and HLA in healthy donors. Profiling relied on immunoSEQ multiplex PCR, and the TCRdb table lists in-frame clones only, not all of them. The sample totals roughly 190,000 clones. The sample comprised PBMCs. Receptor source: a woman aged 18-35 years in good health and CMV-seropositive. The conserved cysteine and the conserved F or W are not part of the CDR3 here. A D gene is named only where the DNA matches it firmly.

d_call | j_call | v_call | cdr3_aa
TRBD1 | TRBJ2-2 | TRBV11-3 | ASSQTWDRGTGELF
TRBD1 | TRBJ1-5 | TRBV6-1 | ASSFGTGPPAQH
TRBD1 | TRBJ1-5 | TRBV4-2 | ASRGQGSNQPQH
- | TRBJ2-3 | TRBV27 | ASSLQGNTQY
- | TRBJ2-5 | TRBV10-3 | AISRTGLQETQY
- | TRBJ1-6 | TRBV9 | ASSGGGGTSPLH
TRBD1 | TRBJ1-1 | TRBV18 | ASSSTGGNTEAF
- | TRBJ2-3 | TRBV7-2 | ASSSLGALRTDTQY
TRBD2 | TRBJ2-3 | TRBV5-1 | ASSLDGGGRDTQY
- | TRBJ1-2 | TRBV5-5 | ASTPGQFYGYT
TRBD2 | TRBJ2-5 | TRBV2 | ASNRNSGGTQY
TRBD2 | TRBJ2-1 | TRBV19 | ASSTTSGAVNEQF
- | TRBJ2-1 | TRBV19 | ASSIGRDNEQF
TRBD2 | TRBJ2-7 | TRBV28 | ASSLWGLNYEQY
- | TRBJ2-5 | TRBV14 | ASSHPPRERETQY
TRBD1 | TRBJ2-1 | TRBV5-1 | ASSLGTGTYNEQF
- | TRBJ1-1 | TRBV2 | ASRRLTGTNTEAF
- | TRBJ2-1 | TRBV5-1 | ASTRDFWNEQF
TRBD2 | TRBJ2-3 | TRBV19 | ASTRGGSTDTQY
TRBD2 | TRBJ2-1 | TRBV12-5 | ASGLVLRPAGAGNEQF
TRBD1 | TRBJ1-2 | TRBV6-6 | ASSYWDSDGYT
TRBD1 | TRBJ2-3 | TRBV18 | ASSPIRDRFGDTQY
- | TRBJ1-2 | TRBV7-9 | ASSALGRNYGYT
TRBD1 | TRBJ1-2 | TRBV4-1 | ASSHGTGIGYT
- | TRBJ2-3 | TRBV5-1 | ASSSGATGLDTQY
TRBD1 | TRBJ1-5 | TRBV6-1 | ASQGGRVSNQPQH
- | TRBJ1-1 | TRBV27 | ASSLSTSTEAF
TRBD1 | TRBJ1-2 | TRBV7-2 | ASSDRQGNYGYT
TRBD2 | TRBJ2-3 | TRBV15 | ATSRFSAGPSTDTQY
TRBD1 | TRBJ1-4 | TRBV4-1 | ASSQVYTGVSEKLF
TRBD1 | - | TRBV13 | ASSLTIGQGYEQY
- | TRBJ2-3 | TRBV11-3 | ASSLVGGSTDTQY
- | TRBJ2-2 | TRBV9 | ASSVATGELF
- | TRBJ1-2 | TRBV5-8 | ASSFLWPNYGYT
- | TRBJ2-2 | TRBV5-1 | ASSFREDRPGELF
TRBD1 | TRBJ1-2 | TRBV19 | ASSVAGTGVFGYT
TRBD2 | TRBJ2-1 | TRBV5-1 | ASSRTSGRDSYNEQF
TRBD2 | TRBJ2-5 | TRBV7-3 | ASSVGTSGGAAQETQY
- | TRBJ2-1 | TRBV7-2 | ASSPGGPFNEQF
TRBD1 | TRBJ1-5 | TRBV6-6 | ASSSDRGKSQPQH
TRBD1 | TRBJ2-3 | TRBV11-2 | ASSMGQVNTQY
TRBD1 | TRBJ2-7 | TRBV10-3 | AIGGTGGYEQY
- | TRBJ2-1 | TRBV2 | ASSTGTLGEQF
TRBD1 | TRBJ2-1 | TRBV10-3 | AISVDRGGNEQF